This TCR beta chain was profiled in a study of CD8+CD57+ T cells in acquired aplastic anemia. On the study more broadly: The study obtained an average of 3.2 ug of DNA from sorted CD4+ and CD8+ cells. Study-wide results and limits: In CD8+ cells, Simpson's diversity showed no significant difference between patients and controls. The number of CD8+ CDR3 sequences shared by patients and controls was under 35.

CDR3 and TCR beta VDJ profiling relied on genomic DNA as the template. TCRdb reanalysed the reads using MiXCR and keeps one entry per CDR3 protein. Of a few hundred thousand distinct CDR3 sequences detected, around 50% appear once; the ten largest clones hold roughly 21%. Patients sequenced had flow cytometry evidence of CD8+CD57+ cell expansion. The CDR3 spans 14 residues. V gave up 1 base and J gave up 9 bases, with 13 bases separating them. Germline assignment: CDR1 SEHNR and CDR2 FQNEAQ (reference sequence). This clonotype came up many times. Its antigen is not identified. The receptor was derived from a human donor with aplastic anemia. What was sequenced was sorted CD4+, CD8+, or CD8+CD57+ T cells (not recorded which) from PBMCs. The V and J genes are TRBV7-9 and TRBJ1-5, with unresolved D. CDR3 in DNA: TGTGCCAGCAGCTTAGGGACGGGCGGGGTGCCCCAGCATTTT. Its translation: CASSLGTGGVPQHF. Full variable domain (missing parts from reference TRBV7-9 and TRBJ1-5): DTGVSQNPRHKITKRGQNVTFRCDPISEHNRLYWYRQTLGQGPEFLTYFQNEAQLEKSRLLSDRFSAERPKGSFSTLEIQRTEQGDSAMYLCASSLGTGGVPQHFGDGTRLSIL.